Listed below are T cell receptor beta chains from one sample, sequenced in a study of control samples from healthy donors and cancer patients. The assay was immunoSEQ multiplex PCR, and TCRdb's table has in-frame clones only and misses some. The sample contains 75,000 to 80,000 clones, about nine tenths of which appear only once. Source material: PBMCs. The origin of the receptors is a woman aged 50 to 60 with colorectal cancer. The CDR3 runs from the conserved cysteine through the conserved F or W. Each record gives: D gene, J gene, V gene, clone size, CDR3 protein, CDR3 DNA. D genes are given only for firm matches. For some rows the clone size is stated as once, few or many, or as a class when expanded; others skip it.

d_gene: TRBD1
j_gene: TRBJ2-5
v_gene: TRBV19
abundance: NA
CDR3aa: CASSPRDRAIVETQYF
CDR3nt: TGTGCCAGTAGTCCTCGGGACAGGGCCATAGTGGAGACCCAGTACTTC

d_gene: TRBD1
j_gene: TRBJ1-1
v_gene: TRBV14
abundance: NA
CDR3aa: CASSQQGAGTEAFF
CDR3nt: TGTGCCAGCAGCCAACAGGGGGCCGGCACTGAAGCTTTCTTT

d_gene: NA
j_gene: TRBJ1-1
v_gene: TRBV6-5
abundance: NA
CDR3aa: CASSSWGNTEAFF
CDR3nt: TGTGCCAGCAGTTCCTGGGGTAACACTGAAGCTTTCTTT

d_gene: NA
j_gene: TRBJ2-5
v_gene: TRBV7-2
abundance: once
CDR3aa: CASSLVVGGTWETQYF
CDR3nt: TGTGCCAGCAGCTTAGTGGTTGGGGGGACCTGGGAGACCCAGTACTTC

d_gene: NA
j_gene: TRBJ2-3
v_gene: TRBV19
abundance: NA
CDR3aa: CASRRGPLTDTQYF
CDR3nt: TGTGCCAGTAGACGGGGGCCCCTCACAGATACGCAGTATTTT

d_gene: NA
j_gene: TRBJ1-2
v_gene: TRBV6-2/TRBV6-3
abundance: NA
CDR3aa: CASSYPNKGGYTF
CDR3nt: TGTGCCAGCAGTTACCCCAACAAGGGGGGCTACACCTTC

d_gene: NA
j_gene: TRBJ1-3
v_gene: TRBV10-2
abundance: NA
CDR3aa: CASRGTRNTIGNTIYF
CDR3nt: TGCGCCAGCAGGGGAACACGGAATACAATTGGAAACACCATATATTTT

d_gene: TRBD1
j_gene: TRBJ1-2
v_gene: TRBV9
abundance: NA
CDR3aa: CASSSGQNYGYTF
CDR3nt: TGTGCCAGCAGCTCGGGACAGAACTATGGCTACACCTTC

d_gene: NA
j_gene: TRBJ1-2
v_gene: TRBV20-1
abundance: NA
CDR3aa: CSARGGYTF
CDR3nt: TGCAGTGCTAGGGGTGGCTACACCTTC

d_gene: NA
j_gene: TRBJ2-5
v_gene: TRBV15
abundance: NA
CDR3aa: CATSRTWESGETQYF
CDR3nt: TGTGCCACCAGCAGGACTTGGGAGAGTGGGGAGACCCAGTACTTC

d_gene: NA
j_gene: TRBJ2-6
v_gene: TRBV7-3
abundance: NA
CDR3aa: CASSQREVAGANVLTF
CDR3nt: TGTGCCAGCAGCCAAAGGGAGGTGGCGGGGGCCAACGTCCTGACTTTC

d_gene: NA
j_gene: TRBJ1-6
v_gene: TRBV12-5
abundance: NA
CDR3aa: CASGLVLGEDSSYNSPLHF
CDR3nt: TGTGCTAGTGGTTTGGTCCTCGGGGAAGACAGCTCCTATAATTCACCCCTCCACTTT

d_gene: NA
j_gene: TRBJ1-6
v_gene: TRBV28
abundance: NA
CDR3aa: CASSLYRITSPLHF
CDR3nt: TGTGCCAGCAGTTTATACAGGATAACTTCACCCCTCCACTTT

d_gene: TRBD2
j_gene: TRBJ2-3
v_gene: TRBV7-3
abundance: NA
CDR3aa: CASSFGGADTQYF
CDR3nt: TGTGCCAGCAGCTTCGGGGGGGCAGATACGCAGTATTTT

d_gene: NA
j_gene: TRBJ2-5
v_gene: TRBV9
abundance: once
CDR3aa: CASSVEGVETQYF
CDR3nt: TGTGCCAGCAGCGTAGAAGGTGTGGAGACCCAGTACTTC

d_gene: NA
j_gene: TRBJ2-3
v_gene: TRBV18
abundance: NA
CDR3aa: CASSPRGFTDTQYF
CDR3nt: TGTGCCAGCTCACCCCGAGGATTTACAGATACGCAGTATTTT

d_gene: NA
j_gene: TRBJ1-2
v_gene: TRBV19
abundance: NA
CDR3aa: CASSRLPAPQTANYGYTF
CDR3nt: TGTGCCAGTAGTCGATTACCTGCCCCTCAAACCGCTAACTATGGCTACACCTTC

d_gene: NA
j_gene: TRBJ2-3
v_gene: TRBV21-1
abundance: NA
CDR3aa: CASSTTGLTDTQYF
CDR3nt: TGTGCCAGCAGCACAACGGGCTTGACAGATACGCAGTATTTT

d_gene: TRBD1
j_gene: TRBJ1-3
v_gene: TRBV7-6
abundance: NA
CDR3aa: CASSFTGGGNTIYF
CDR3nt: TGTGCCAGCAGCTTTACAGGGGGTGGAAACACCATATATTTT

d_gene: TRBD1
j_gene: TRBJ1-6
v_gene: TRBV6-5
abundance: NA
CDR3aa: CASRSTGGALPLHF
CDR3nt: TGTGCCAGCAGATCGACAGGGGGCGCGTTACCCCTCCACTTT

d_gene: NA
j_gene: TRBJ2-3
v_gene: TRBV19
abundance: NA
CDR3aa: CASSIAGRGSRTDTQYF
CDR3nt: TGTGCCAGTAGTATAGCTGGACGGGGGTCCCGCACAGATACGCAGTATTTT

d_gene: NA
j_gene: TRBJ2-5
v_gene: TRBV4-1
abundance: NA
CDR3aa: CASSQGLQETQYF
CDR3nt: TGCGCCAGCAGCCAAGGACTTCAAGAGACCCAGTACTTC

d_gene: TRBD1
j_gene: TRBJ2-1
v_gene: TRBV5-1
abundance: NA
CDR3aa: CASSSGQGPWDEQFF
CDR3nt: TGCGCCAGCAGTTCCGGACAGGGTCCCTGGGATGAGCAGTTCTTC

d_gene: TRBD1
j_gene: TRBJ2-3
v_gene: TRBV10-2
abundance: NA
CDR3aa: CASSGDRGIADTQYF
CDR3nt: TGCGCCAGCAGTGGGGACAGGGGAATCGCAGATACGCAGTATTTT

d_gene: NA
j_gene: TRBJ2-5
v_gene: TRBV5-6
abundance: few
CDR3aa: CASSLRSGETQYF
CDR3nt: TGTGCCAGCAGCTTAAGATCGGGAGAGACCCAGTACTTC

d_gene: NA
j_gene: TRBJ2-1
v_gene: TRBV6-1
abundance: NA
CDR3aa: CASSVRPRGGPNSRQFF
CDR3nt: TGTGCCAGCAGTGTCCGTCCACGGGGAGGTCCAAACAGCAGGCAGTTCTTC

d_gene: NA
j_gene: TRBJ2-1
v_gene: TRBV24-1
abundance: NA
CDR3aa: CATSDSDSPSGFNEQFF
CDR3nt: TGTGCCACCAGTGATTCGGACAGCCCATCGGGCTTTAATGAGCAGTTCTTC

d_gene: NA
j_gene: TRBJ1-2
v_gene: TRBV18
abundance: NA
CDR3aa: CASSPGADGIYGYTF
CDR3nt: TGTGCCAGCTCACCAGGTGCAGACGGTATCTATGGCTACACCTTC

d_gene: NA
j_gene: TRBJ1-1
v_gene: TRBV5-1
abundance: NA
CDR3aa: CASSRTLMNTEAFF
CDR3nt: TGCGCCAGCAGCCGGACACTTATGAACACTGAAGCTTTCTTT

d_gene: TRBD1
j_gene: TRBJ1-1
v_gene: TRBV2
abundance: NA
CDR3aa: CASTLVQGATEAFF
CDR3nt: TGTGCCAGCACTCTCGTACAGGGGGCCACTGAAGCTTTCTTT

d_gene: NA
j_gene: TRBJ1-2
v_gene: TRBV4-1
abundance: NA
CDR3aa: CASSQDVVGYTF
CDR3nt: TGCGCCAGCAGCCAAGATGTGGTCGGCTACACCTTC

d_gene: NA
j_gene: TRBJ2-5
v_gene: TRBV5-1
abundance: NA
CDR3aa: CASSTLGVEETQYF
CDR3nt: TGCGCCAGCAGCACCTTAGGGGTCGAGGAGACCCAGTACTTC

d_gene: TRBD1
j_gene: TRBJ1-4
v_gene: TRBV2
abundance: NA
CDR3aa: CATAGGIVEKLFF
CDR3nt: TGTGCCACCGCAGGGGGCATTGTTGAAAAACTGTTTTTT